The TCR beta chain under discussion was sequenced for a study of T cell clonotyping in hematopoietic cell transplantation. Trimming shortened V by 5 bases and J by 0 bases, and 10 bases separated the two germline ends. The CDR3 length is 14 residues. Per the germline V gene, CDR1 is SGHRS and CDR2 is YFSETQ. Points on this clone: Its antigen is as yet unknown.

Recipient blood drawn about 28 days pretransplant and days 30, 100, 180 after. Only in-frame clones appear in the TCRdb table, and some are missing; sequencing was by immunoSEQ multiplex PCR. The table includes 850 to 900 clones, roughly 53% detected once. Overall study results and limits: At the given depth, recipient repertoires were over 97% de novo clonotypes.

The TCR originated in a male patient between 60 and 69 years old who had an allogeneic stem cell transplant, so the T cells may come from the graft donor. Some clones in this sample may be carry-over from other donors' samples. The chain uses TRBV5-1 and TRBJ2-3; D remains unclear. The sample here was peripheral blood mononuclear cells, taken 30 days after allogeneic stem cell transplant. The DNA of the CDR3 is TGCGCCAGCAGAAACAGTAAGAGCACAGATACGCAGTATTTT. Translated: CASRNSKSTDTQYF.